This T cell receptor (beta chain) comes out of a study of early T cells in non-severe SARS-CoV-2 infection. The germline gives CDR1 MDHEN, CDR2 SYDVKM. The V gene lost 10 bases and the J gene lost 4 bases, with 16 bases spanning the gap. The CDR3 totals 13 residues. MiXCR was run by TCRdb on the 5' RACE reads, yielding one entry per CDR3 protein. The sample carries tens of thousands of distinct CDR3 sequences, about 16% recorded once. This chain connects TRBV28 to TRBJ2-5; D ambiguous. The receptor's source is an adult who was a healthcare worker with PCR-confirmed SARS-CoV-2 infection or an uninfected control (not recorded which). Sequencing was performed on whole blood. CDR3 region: CATSEGSRETQYF. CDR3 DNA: TGTGCCACCAGCGAAGGGTCGCGAGAGACCCAGTACTTC.